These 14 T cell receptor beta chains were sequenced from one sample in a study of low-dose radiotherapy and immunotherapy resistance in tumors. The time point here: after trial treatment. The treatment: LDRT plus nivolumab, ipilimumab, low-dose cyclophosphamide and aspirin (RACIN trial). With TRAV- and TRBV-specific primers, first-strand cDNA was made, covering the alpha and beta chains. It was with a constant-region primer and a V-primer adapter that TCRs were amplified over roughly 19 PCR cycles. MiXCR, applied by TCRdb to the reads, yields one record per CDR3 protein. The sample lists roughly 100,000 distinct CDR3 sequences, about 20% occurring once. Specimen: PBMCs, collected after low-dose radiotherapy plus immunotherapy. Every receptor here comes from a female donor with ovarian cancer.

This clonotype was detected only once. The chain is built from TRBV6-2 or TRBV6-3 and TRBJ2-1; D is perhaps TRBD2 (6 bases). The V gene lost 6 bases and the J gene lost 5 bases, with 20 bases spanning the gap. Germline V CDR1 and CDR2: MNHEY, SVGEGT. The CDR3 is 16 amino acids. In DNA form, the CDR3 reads TGTGCCAGCAGAGCCCCGGGGCGGGGCCGGAACAATGAGCAGTTCTTC. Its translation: CASRAPGRGRNNEQFF.

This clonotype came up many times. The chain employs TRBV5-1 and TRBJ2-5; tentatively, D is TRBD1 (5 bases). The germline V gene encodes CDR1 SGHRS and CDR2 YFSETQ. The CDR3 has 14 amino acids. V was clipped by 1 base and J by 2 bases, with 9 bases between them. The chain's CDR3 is CASSLQGNQETQYF. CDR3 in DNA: TGCGCCAGCAGCTTGCAGGGCAATCAAGAGACCCAGTACTTC. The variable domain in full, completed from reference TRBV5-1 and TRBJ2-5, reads KAGVTQTPRYLIKTRGQQVTLSCSPISGHRSVSWYQQTPGQGLQFLFEYFSETQRNKGNFPGRFSGRQFSNSRSEMNVSTLELGDSALYLCASSLQGNQETQYFGPGTRLLVL.

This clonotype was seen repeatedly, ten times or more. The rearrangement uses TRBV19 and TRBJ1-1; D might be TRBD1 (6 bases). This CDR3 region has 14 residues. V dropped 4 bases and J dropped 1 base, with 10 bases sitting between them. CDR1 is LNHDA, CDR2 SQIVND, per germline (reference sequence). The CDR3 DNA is TGTGCCAGTAGTACGCAAGGGGGGAACACTGAAGCTTTCTTT. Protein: CASSTQGGNTEAFF.

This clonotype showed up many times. The DNA for the CDR3 is TGTGCCAGCAGCTTAGCGGGGTCTGAGCAGTTCTTC. Translated, it gives CASSLAGSEQFF. The V call is TRBV11-1, the J call TRBJ2-1; D is undetermined. The CDR3 consists of 12 residues. V lost 0 bases and J lost 9, with 6 bases in between. CDR1 is SGHAT and CDR2 is FQDESV in the germline V gene (reference sequence).

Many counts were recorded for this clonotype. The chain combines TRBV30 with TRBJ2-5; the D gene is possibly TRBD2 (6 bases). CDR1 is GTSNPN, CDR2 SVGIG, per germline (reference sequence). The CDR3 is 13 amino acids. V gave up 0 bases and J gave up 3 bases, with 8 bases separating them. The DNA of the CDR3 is TGTGCCTGGAGTGTAGGAGGGGAAGAGACCCAGTACTTC. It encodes CAWSVGGEETQYF.

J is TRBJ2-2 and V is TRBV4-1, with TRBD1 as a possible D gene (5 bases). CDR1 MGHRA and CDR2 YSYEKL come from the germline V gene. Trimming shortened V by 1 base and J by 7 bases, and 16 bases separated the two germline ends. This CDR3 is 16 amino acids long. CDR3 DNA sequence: TGCGCCAGCAGCCAAGTTCAGGGTAGAGTGATCGGGGAGCTGTTTTTT. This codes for CASSQVQGRVIGELFF.

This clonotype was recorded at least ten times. The CDR3 region has the DNA TGTGCCATCAGTGACGGGACAGGGGGCACTGGGGCCAACGTCCTGACTTTC. It yields the protein CAISDGTGGTGANVLTF. The J gene is TRBJ2-6, the V gene TRBV10-3, with TRBD1 matching 12 bases. The CDR3 length is 17 residues. Trimming took 3 bases from V and 2 from J; bases not matched to a gene: 2. The germline V gene encodes CDR1 ENHRY and CDR2 SYGVKD.

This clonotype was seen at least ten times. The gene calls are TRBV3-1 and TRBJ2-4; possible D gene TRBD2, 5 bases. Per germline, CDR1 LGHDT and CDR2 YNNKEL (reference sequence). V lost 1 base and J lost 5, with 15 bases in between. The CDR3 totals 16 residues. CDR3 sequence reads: CASSQGRASRENIQYF. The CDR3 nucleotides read TGTGCCAGCAGCCAAGGTCGGGCTAGCCGGGAAAACATTCAGTACTTC.

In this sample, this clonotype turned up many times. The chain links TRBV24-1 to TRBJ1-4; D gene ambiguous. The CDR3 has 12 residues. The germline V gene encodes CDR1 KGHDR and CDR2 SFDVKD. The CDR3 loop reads CARGTTNEKLFF. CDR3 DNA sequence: TGTGCTCGAGGGACAACTAATGAAAAACTGTTTTTT.

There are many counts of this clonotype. The CDR3: CASSLVSGRGSYNEQFF. CDR3 DNA sequence: TGTGCCAGCAGCTTGGTTAGCGGGAGGGGTTCTTACAATGAGCAGTTCTTC. The J gene is TRBJ2-1, the V gene TRBV5-4, with 11 bases aligning to TRBD2. Germline CDR1 and CDR2: SGHNT and YYREEE (reference sequence). The junction had 6 bases not matched to a gene; V was cut back by 0 bases and J by 4 bases. The CDR3 sequence is 17 residues long. Drawing the rest from reference TRBV5-4 and TRBJ2-1, the complete variable domain is ETGVTQSPTHLIKTRGQQVTLRCSSQSGHNTVSWYQQALGQGPQFIFQYYREEENGRGNFPPRFSGLQFPNYSSELNVNALELDDSALYLCASSLVSGRGSYNEQFFGPGTRLTVL.

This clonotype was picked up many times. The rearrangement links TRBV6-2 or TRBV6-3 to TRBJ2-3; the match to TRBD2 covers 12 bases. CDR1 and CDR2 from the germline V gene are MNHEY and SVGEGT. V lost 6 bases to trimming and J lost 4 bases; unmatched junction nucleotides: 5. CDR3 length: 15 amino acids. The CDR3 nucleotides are TGTGCCAGCAGAGGACTAGCGGGATCGGCAGATACGCAGTATTTT. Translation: CASRGLAGSADTQYF.

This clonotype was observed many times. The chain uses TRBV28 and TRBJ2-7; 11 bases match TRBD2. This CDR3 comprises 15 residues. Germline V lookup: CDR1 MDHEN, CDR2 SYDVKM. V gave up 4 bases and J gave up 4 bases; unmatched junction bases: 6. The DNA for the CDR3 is TGTGCCAGCAGTTCTATACTAGCGGGGGAGTACGAGCAGTACTTC. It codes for CASSSILAGEYEQYF.

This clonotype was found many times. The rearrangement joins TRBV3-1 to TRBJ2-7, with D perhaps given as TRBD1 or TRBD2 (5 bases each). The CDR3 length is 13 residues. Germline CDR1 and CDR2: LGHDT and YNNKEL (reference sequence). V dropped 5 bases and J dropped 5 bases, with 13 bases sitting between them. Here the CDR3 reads CASSWDARDEQYF. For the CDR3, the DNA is TGTGCCAGCAGCTGGGACGCGAGGGACGAGCAGTACTTC.

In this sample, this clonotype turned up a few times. The CDR3 protein is CASSLGDRSNEQYF. The DNA of the CDR3 is TGCGCCAGCAGCTTGGGGGACAGATCAAACGAGCAGTACTTC. The chain has TRBV5-1 and TRBJ2-7; TRBD1 aligns across 7 bases. J gave up 5 bases and V 0 bases, and 5 bases lay outside the gene matches. CDR1 is SGHRS and CDR2 is YFSETQ in the germline V gene. The CDR3 runs to 14 residues.